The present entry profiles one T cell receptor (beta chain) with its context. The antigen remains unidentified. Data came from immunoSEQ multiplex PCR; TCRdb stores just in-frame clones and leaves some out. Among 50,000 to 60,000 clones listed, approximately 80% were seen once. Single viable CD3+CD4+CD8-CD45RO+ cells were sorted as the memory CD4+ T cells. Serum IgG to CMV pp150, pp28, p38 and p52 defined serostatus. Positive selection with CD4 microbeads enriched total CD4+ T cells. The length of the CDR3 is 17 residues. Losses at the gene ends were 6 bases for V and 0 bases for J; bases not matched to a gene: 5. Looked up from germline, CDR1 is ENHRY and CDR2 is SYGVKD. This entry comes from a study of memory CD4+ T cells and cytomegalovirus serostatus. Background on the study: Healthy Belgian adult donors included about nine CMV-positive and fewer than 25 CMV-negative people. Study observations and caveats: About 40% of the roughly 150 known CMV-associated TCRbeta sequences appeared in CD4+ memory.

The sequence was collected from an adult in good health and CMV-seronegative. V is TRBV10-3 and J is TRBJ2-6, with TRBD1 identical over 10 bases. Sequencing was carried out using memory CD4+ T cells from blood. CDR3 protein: CAIRPGQGSSGANVLTF. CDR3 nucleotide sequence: TGTGCCATCAGGCCGGGACAGGGGAGCTCTGGGGCCAACGTCCTGACTTTC.